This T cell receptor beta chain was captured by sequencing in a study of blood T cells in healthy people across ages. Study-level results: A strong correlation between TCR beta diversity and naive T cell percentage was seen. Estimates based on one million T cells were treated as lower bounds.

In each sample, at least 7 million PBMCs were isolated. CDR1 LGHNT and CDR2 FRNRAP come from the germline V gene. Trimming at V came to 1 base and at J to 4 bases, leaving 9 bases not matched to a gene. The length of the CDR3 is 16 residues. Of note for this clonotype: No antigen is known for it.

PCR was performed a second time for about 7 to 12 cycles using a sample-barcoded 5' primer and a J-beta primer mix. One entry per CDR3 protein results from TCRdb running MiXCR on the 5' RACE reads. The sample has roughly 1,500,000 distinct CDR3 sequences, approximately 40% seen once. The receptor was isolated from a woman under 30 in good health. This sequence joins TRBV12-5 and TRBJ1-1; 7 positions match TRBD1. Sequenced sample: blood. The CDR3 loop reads CASGLAQKDRFTEAFF. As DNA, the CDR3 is TGTGCTAGTGGTTTGGCCCAAAAGGACAGGTTCACTGAAGCTTTCTTT.